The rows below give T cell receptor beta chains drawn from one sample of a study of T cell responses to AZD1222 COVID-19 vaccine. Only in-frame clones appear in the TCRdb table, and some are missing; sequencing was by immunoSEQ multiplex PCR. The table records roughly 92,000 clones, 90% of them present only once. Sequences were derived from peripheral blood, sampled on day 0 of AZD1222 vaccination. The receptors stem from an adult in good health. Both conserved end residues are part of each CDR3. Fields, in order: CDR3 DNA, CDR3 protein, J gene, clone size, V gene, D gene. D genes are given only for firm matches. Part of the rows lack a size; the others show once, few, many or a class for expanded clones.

TGCGCCAGCAGTCAACCCTTCCACAGGGCGGACACCGGGGAGCTGTTTTTT	CASSQPFHRADTGELFF	TRBJ2-2	NA	TRBV23-1	NA
TGTGCCAGCTCACCAAACTTGGGTCAGACTGAAGCTTTCTTT	CASSPNLGQTEAFF	TRBJ1-1	NA	TRBV18	NA
TGTGCCAGCAGCCAAGGATTAGGCTCTGGAAACACCATATATTTT	CASSQGLGSGNTIYF	TRBJ1-3	NA	TRBV3-1/TRBV3-2	NA
TGTGCCAGCAGCCAAGGTAGAATTTACGAGCAGTACTTC	CASSQGRIYEQYF	TRBJ2-7	NA	TRBV3-1/TRBV3-2	NA
TGTGCCATCAGCAGAGGGACAGGCAACACCGGGGAGCTGTTTTTT	CAISRGTGNTGELFF	TRBJ2-2	NA	TRBV10-3	TRBD1
TGTGCCAGCAGCTTCCGACAGAGCTCCTACGAGCAGTACTTC	CASSFRQSSYEQYF	TRBJ2-7	NA	TRBV7-2	NA
TGTGCCAGTAGTATAGGGGACCGGTGGAACACTGAAGCTTTCTTT	CASSIGDRWNTEAFF	TRBJ1-1	once	TRBV19	NA
TGTGCCACTAGACAGGCGAATTCACCCCTCCACTTT	CATRQANSPLHF	TRBJ1-6	NA	TRBV19	NA
TGTGCCAGTATGGTTGGGTGGGATAGCAATCAGCCCCAGCATTTT	CASMVGWDSNQPQHF	TRBJ1-5	NA	TRBV19	NA
TGCGCCAGCAGCCAAGGTGGGGGGCCCTCCTACGAGCAGTACTTC	CASSQGGGPSYEQYF	TRBJ2-7	NA	TRBV4-1	NA
TGTGCCAGCACCCTCAACGGACACCTGGCTGGCTACACCTTC	CASTLNGHLAGYTF	TRBJ1-2	NA	TRBV6-5	NA
TGTGCCAGCAGACCAAGCGGGGGGGCCCGAGAGACCCAGTACTTC	CASRPSGGARETQYF	TRBJ2-5	NA	TRBV28	TRBD2
TGTGCCAGCAGCAAAGGGCGAGGGCGCCGGCGGAGTGGCTACACCTTC	CASSKGRGRRRSGYTF	TRBJ1-2	NA	TRBV21-1	NA
TGTGCCAGCAGCTTAGGGCGCCCGCTGGGGCAAGATACGCAGTATTTT	CASSLGRPLGQDTQYF	TRBJ2-3	NA	TRBV7-6	NA
TGTGCCAGCAGTCCACGGAATATATATGGCTACACCTTC	CASSPRNIYGYTF	TRBJ1-2	once	TRBV6-2/TRBV6-3	NA
TGTGCCAGCAGCCAATCGGGGCGACCTGAAGCTTTCTTT	CASSQSGRPEAFF	TRBJ1-1	NA	TRBV16	NA
TGTGCCACTTTAGGGGGGGGTACGCAGTATTTT	CATLGGGTQYF	TRBJ2-3	NA	TRBV19	NA
TGCGCCAGCAGTCATAAAGTGGAACCAGACAGTGATAATTCACCCCTCCACTTT	CASSHKVEPDSDNSPLHF	TRBJ1-6	NA	TRBV23-1	NA
TGTGCCAGTAGTATCAGCCCGACAGACATAGATGGCTACACCTTC	CASSISPTDIDGYTF	TRBJ1-2	NA	TRBV19	NA
TGTGCCAGCAGCTTGGCGAGCAATCAGCCCCAGCATTTT	CASSLASNQPQHF	TRBJ1-5	NA	TRBV7-8	NA
TGTGCCAGCAGCGTTTTGGGGGGGTTGGATGGCTACACCTTC	CASSVLGGLDGYTF	TRBJ1-2	NA	TRBV9	NA
TGTGCCAGCAGCCCTAGCCCGGGGGAGAGCGGGGAGCTGTTTTTT	CASSPSPGESGELFF	TRBJ2-2	once	TRBV7-8	NA
TGCAGTGCTAGTGACAGGGGTTCCTACGAGCAGTACTTC	CSASDRGSYEQYF	TRBJ2-7	NA	TRBV20-1	TRBD1
TGTGCCAGCAGTTACCTGGACAGGGGGTTCGGCGAGCAGTACTTC	CASSYLDRGFGEQYF	TRBJ2-7	NA	TRBV6-5	TRBD1
TGCGCCAGCAGCCACCCAGGCGATGGGGGGCAGGTCTACGAGCAGTACTTC	CASSHPGDGGQVYEQYF	TRBJ2-7	NA	TRBV4-1	NA
TGTGCCAGCAGCTCGGACAGGGCCGGAAACACCATATATTTT	CASSSDRAGNTIYF	TRBJ1-3	NA	TRBV11-3	TRBD1